The entry below gives a single TCR beta chain sequence along with its context. This specimen belongs to a study of blood T cell repertoires in COVID-19. Method: immunoSEQ multiplex PCR; TCRdb's copy keeps in-frame clones and lacks some. The sample records 250,000 to 350,000 clones, approximately 88% being singletons. The germline CDR1 and CDR2 sequences are LNHDA and SQIVND (reference sequence). The junction had 9 bases not matched to a gene; V was cut back by 6 bases and J by 7 bases. The CDR3 is 14 amino acids. Sequencing was done on a sample of peripheral blood. This receptor was taken from a human donor with COVID-19, enrolled during active disease. The donor label of this sample is uncertain. The V call is TRBV19, the J call TRBJ2-7; the match to TRBD2 covers 10 bases. The CDR3 DNA is TGTGCCAGTAGGCAGCGGGAGGGCCTCGGGGAGCAGTACTTC. The encoded protein is CASRQREGLGEQYF.